These T cell receptor beta chains were read from a single sample in a study of shared clonotypes between healthy human individuals. Assay: immunoSEQ multiplex PCR; the TCRdb copy retains only in-frame clones and omits some. Of roughly 2,000,000 clones detected, roughly 95% appear once; the ten largest clones hold 1% to 1.5%. Sequencing was carried out using naive CD8+ T cells sorted from blood. These receptors were taken from a young man in good health. CDR3s include the opening cysteine and the closing phenylalanine or tryptophan. Fields, in order: clone size, V gene, D gene, J gene, CDR3 DNA, CDR3 protein. D genes are given only for firm matches. Clone size is not always given. Where it is, it says once, few, many or a class for expanded clones.

.,TRBV7-9,.,TRBJ2-7,TGTGCCAGCAGTATATCCCGAGGCTACGAGCAGTACTTC,CASSISRGYEQYF
.,TRBV15,.,TRBJ1-5,TGTGCCACCAGCAGAGATTTGGGGGGGAGCCAGCCCCAGCATTTT,CATSRDLGGSQPQHF
.,TRBV7-2,.,TRBJ2-7,TGTGCCAGCAGCTTTGGCCTTGCAGGCGACGAGCAGTACTTC,CASSFGLAGDEQYF
.,TRBV7-8,TRBD1,TRBJ1-4,TGTGCCAGCAGCCCGGGGGGACAGGGGATTTATAATGAAAAACTGTTTTTT,CASSPGGQGIYNEKLFF
.,TRBV25-1,TRBD2,TRBJ2-5,TGTGCCAGCAGTGAATGGGAGGGGCCGGAAGGAGAGACCCAGTACTTC,CASSEWEGPEGETQYF
.,TRBV28,.,TRBJ2-1,TGTGCCAGCAGTTTATGGATTGGAGGGAATGAGCAGTTCTTC,CASSLWIGGNEQFF
.,TRBV9,.,TRBJ2-7,TGTGCCAGCAGCGTAGATGACAGCCCCTACGAGCAGTACTTC,CASSVDDSPYEQYF
.,TRBV2,TRBD1,TRBJ1-2,TGTGCCAGCAGTGAAGGTCACAGGGGGATTCCCACTTATGGCTACACCTTC,CASSEGHRGIPTYGYTF
.,TRBV7-6,.,TRBJ2-2,TGTGCCAGCAGCCCCGTCATTCGCGGGGAGAACACCGGGGAGCTGTTTTTT,CASSPVIRGENTGELFF
.,TRBV9,TRBD2,TRBJ2-1,TGTGCCAGCAGCGTCACCGGGACTAGCGGTCACAATGAGCAGTTCTTC,CASSVTGTSGHNEQFF
.,TRBV5-4,.,TRBJ2-3,TGTGCCAGCAGGTTTGGGGGGGCCTCCACAGATACGCAGTATTTT,CASRFGGASTDTQYF
.,TRBV15,TRBD2,TRBJ2-7,TGTGCCACCAGCAGAGGATTCGAGGCGAAGCGGGAACGGGGTAATTTCTACGAGCAGTACTTC,CATSRGFEAKRERGNFYEQYF
.,TRBV21-1,.,TRBJ2-7,TGTGCCAAGAGGCCCGACAGGCTTTTCTCCTACGAGCAGTACTTC,CAKRPDRLFSYEQYF
.,TRBV27,.,TRBJ2-7,TGTGCCAGCAGTTCAGGCAGCTCCTACGAGCAGTACTTC,CASSSGSSYEQYF
.,TRBV4-1,.,TRBJ2-7,TGCGCCAGCAGCCTCACCCAGGACGTTTACGAGCAGTACTTC,CASSLTQDVYEQYF
.,TRBV11-2,.,TRBJ2-7,TGTGCCAGCAGCTACCCAGCGAGCAGCTCCTACGAGCAGTACTTC,CASSYPASSSYEQYF
.,TRBV7-2,.,TRBJ2-1,TGTGCCAGCACCCATGAGTACAATGAGCAGTTCTTC,CASTHEYNEQFF
.,TRBV11-2,.,TRBJ1-2,TGTGCCAGCAGCTCCCGGACCACTAACTATGGCTACACCTTC,CASSSRTTNYGYTF
once,TRBV27,TRBD2,TRBJ2-7,TGTGCCAGCAGACCGAGCGGGGGGTTCTACGAGCAGTACTTC,CASRPSGGFYEQYF
.,TRBV5-1,.,TRBJ2-5,TGCGCCAGCAGCTTGGTTACGGGCCAAGAGACCCAGTACTTC,CASSLVTGQETQYF
.,TRBV9,.,TRBJ2-7,TGTGCCAGCAGCGCCGAGGACAATCCCTACGAGCAGTACTTC,CASSAEDNPYEQYF
.,TRBV29-1,TRBD2,TRBJ2-5,TGCAGCGTTGAACTAGCGGGGGTAGAGACCCAGTACTTC,CSVELAGVETQYF
.,TRBV7-2,.,TRBJ2-7,TGTGCCAGCAGCCCCGGCGGGGTGCCTCCCTACGAGCAGTACTTC,CASSPGGVPPYEQYF
.,TRBV9,TRBD2,TRBJ2-4,TGTGCCAGCAGCACTGGGAGGGGCAAAAACATTCAGTACTTC,CASSTGRGKNIQYF
.,TRBV7-6,.,TRBJ2-1,TGTGCCAGCAGCCTAGCCGGGATTAGTGGTGAGCAGTTCTTC,CASSLAGISGEQFF
.,TRBV7-3,TRBD2,TRBJ2-2,TGTGCCAGCAGCTTAATTGCTAGCGGGGGGCACACCGGGGAGCTGTTTTTT,CASSLIASGGHTGELFF
.,TRBV11-1,.,TRBJ2-5,TGTGCCAGCAGCTTAGACGGGGAGACCCAGTACTTC,CASSLDGETQYF
.,TRBV19,TRBD1,TRBJ2-7,TGTGCCAGTAGTACCCCCTCCGGGACAGAGAGCTCCTACGAGCAGTACTTC,CASSTPSGTESSYEQYF
.,TRBV18,.,TRBJ2-1,TGTGCCAGCTCACCTCCCGTGAGCGAAAATAACAATGAGCAGTTCTTC,CASSPPVSENNNEQFF
once,TRBV5-8,TRBD1,TRBJ2-3,TGTGCCAGCAGCTTGACCGGGACAGGGGGCGGAACAGATACGCAGTATTTT,CASSLTGTGGGTDTQYF
.,TRBV27,.,TRBJ2-5,TGTGCCAGCAGTTTATCGTTGCCAGGAGCGGAAGAGACCCAGTACTTC,CASSLSLPGAEETQYF
.,TRBV11-2,.,TRBJ1-3,TGTGCCAGCAGCTTAGGCCGTGAGTGGGGCTCGGGAAACACCATATATTTT,CASSLGREWGSGNTIYF
.,TRBV7-8,TRBD2,TRBJ2-7,TGTGCCAGCAGCTTGGGTTGGGGGGGTGAAGGGAACTACGAGCAGTACTTC,CASSLGWGGEGNYEQYF
.,TRBV10-1,TRBD1,TRBJ2-5,TGCGCCAGCCCCCCCGGACAGGGTGAAGAGACCCAGTACTTC,CASPPGQGEETQYF
.,TRBV13,TRBD1,TRBJ2-7,TGTGCCAGCAGCGAGGGACAGGGTTACGAGCAGTACTTC,CASSEGQGYEQYF
.,TRBV6-1,TRBD2,TRBJ2-7,TGTGCCTCCAGGTCAAGCGGGAACTACGAGCAGTACTTC,CASRSSGNYEQYF
.,TRBV19,.,TRBJ2-7,TGTGCCAGTAGTGCCTACATGGCGAGTTCCTACGAGCAGTACTTC,CASSAYMASSYEQYF
.,TRBV5-4,.,TRBJ1-4,TGTGCCAGCAGCTTGCAAGTGGGGTCGAATGAAAAACTGTTTTTT,CASSLQVGSNEKLFF
.,TRBV27,TRBD1,TRBJ1-6,TGTGCCAGCAGTGGACAGGGGCCGTTCTCCGAACTCTATAATTCACCCCTCCACTTT,CASSGQGPFSELYNSPLHF
.,TRBV2,.,TRBJ2-3,TGTGCCAGCAGTAGGGACCCTAGCACAGATACGCAGTATTTT,CASSRDPSTDTQYF
.,TRBV7-9,TRBD1,TRBJ2-5,TGTGCCAGCCGACAGGGGGAGACCCAGTACTTC,CASRQGETQYF
.,TRBV6-1,.,TRBJ1-5,TGTGCCAGCAGTGTAAACCAGGGTACGGGCAATCAGCCCCAGCATTTT,CASSVNQGTGNQPQHF
.,TRBV27,.,TRBJ2-5,TGTGCCAGCAGTTTAGCGCAGGGACCCCAAGAGACCCAGTACTTC,CASSLAQGPQETQYF
.,TRBV19,TRBD1,TRBJ1-5,TGTGCCAGTAGTCATGACAGGGAACATGAACAGCCCCAGCATTTT,CASSHDREHEQPQHF
.,TRBV11-2,.,TRBJ2-7,TGTGCCAGCAGCTCAGACTCCTACGAGCAGTACTTC,CASSSDSYEQYF
.,TRBV27,.,TRBJ2-7,TGTGCCAGCGGGGGTGTCGGGACCCGAAGCGAGCAGTACTTC,CASGGVGTRSEQYF